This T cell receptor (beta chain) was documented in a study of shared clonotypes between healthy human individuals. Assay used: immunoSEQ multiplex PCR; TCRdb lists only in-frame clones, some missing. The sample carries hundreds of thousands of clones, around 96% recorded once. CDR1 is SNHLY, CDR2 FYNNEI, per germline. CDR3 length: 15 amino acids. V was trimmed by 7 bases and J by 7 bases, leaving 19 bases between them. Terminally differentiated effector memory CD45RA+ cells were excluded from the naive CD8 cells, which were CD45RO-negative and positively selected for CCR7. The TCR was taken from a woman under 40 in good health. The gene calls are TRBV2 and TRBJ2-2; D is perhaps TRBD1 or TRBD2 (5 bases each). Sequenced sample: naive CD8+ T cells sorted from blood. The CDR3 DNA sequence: TGTGCCAGCATCGAGGGGTTTTCACCTAACGGGGAGCTGTTTTTT. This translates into CASIEGFSPNGELFF.